These T cell receptor beta chains were read from a single sample in a study of beta chain features in type 1 diabetes. The table came from immunoSEQ multiplex PCR; TCRdb's copy has only in-frame clones and leaves some out. The profile shows around 290,000 clones, around 7.8% of them singletons. The specimen sequenced was central memory CD4+ T cells from blood. The receptors come from a woman younger than 35 in good health. The CDR3 runs from the conserved cysteine through the conserved F or W. Fields, in order: clone size, V gene, J gene, D gene, CDR3 DNA, CDR3 protein. The D gene is left open where the match is weak. Clone size is shown for a subset of rows, as once, few, many or a class of expanded clone.

clone_size: .; v_call: TRBV7-7; j_call: TRBJ2-5; d_call: .; cdr3_nt: TGTGCTAGCGCAATTCTCCCCCTCTCGGACACCCAGTACTTC; cdr3_aa: CASAILPLSDTQYF
clone_size: .; v_call: TRBV2; j_call: TRBJ2-4; d_call: TRBD1; cdr3_nt: TGTGCCAGCAGTGTGGACAGGGGCTTTGAGATTCAGTACTTC; cdr3_aa: CASSVDRGFEIQYF
clone_size: few; v_call: TRBV7-9; j_call: TRBJ1-2; d_call: TRBD1; cdr3_nt: TGTGCCAGCAGCTTAGCCCAGGGGGGGAACTATGGCTACACCTTC; cdr3_aa: CASSLAQGGNYGYTF
clone_size: .; v_call: TRBV10-3; j_call: TRBJ2-3; d_call: .; cdr3_nt: TGTGCCATCAGTGAGTCGAAGGCTCCCAGCACAGATACGCAGTATTTT; cdr3_aa: CAISESKAPSTDTQYF
clone_size: .; v_call: TRBV29-1; j_call: TRBJ1-5; d_call: TRBD1; cdr3_nt: TGCAGCGTATGGGACAGACATCAGCCCCAGCATTTT; cdr3_aa: CSVWDRHQPQHF
clone_size: .; v_call: TRBV7-9; j_call: TRBJ1-1; d_call: .; cdr3_nt: TGTGCCACCTTTAGGGGGAACACTGAAGCTTTCTTT; cdr3_aa: CATFRGNTEAFF
clone_size: .; v_call: TRBV18; j_call: TRBJ2-3; d_call: TRBD1; cdr3_nt: TGTGCCAGCTCACCTCCCACCGGGACAGCTATAGATACGCAGTATTTT; cdr3_aa: CASSPPTGTAIDTQYF
clone_size: .; v_call: TRBV9; j_call: TRBJ2-5; d_call: .; cdr3_nt: TGTGCCAGCAGCGGGGGGACCCAAGAGACCCAGTACTTC; cdr3_aa: CASSGGTQETQYF
clone_size: once; v_call: TRBV7-2; j_call: TRBJ2-3; d_call: TRBD2; cdr3_nt: TGTGCCAGCAGCTTCTTGATGGCGGGGGGCACAGATACGCAGTATTTT; cdr3_aa: CASSFLMAGGTDTQYF
clone_size: few; v_call: TRBV7-2; j_call: TRBJ2-4; d_call: .; cdr3_nt: TGTGCCAGCAGCTTCACAGGGGCCAAAAACATTCAGTACTTC; cdr3_aa: CASSFTGAKNIQYF
clone_size: few; v_call: TRBV14; j_call: TRBJ2-6; d_call: .; cdr3_nt: TGTGCCAGCAGCCATCTTCCAGGGAGATCTGGGGCCAACGTCCTGACTTTC; cdr3_aa: CASSHLPGRSGANVLTF
clone_size: .; v_call: TRBV27; j_call: TRBJ2-3; d_call: .; cdr3_nt: TGTGCCAGCAGTCCCAAGGGGATTTCAACAGATACGCAGTATTTT; cdr3_aa: CASSPKGISTDTQYF
clone_size: .; v_call: TRBV28; j_call: TRBJ2-1; d_call: .; cdr3_nt: TGTGCCAGCAGTTGGCAGGGGAGCTCCTACAATGAGCAGTTCTTC; cdr3_aa: CASSWQGSSYNEQFF
clone_size: few; v_call: TRBV7-2; j_call: TRBJ2-2; d_call: .; cdr3_nt: TGTGCCAGCAGCAGCGGCTGGCAAACGAACACCGGGGAGCTGTTTTTT; cdr3_aa: CASSSGWQTNTGELFF
clone_size: few; v_call: TRBV6-1; j_call: TRBJ2-5; d_call: TRBD2; cdr3_nt: TGTGCCAGCAGTGCGGGACTAGCGGGGGCGGGGGAGACCCAGTACTTC; cdr3_aa: CASSAGLAGAGETQYF
clone_size: few; v_call: TRBV7-9; j_call: TRBJ1-2; d_call: .; cdr3_nt: TGTGCCAGCAGGGTTAAGGGGGGCCCGGACTATGGCTACACCTTC; cdr3_aa: CASRVKGGPDYGYTF
clone_size: .; v_call: TRBV5-8; j_call: TRBJ2-3; d_call: TRBD2; cdr3_nt: TGTGCCAGCAGCTTACTAGCGGGGTTCACAGATACGCAGTATTTT; cdr3_aa: CASSLLAGFTDTQYF
clone_size: .; v_call: TRBV21-1; j_call: TRBJ1-5; d_call: .; cdr3_nt: TGTGCCAGCAGCAATCTCCCCGCGGGTGGCAATCAGCCCCAGCATTTT; cdr3_aa: CASSNLPAGGNQPQHF
clone_size: .; v_call: TRBV6-1; j_call: TRBJ2-5; d_call: .; cdr3_nt: TGTGCCAGCAGACCCCCCGGGGGCCCGGAAGAGACCCAGTACTTC; cdr3_aa: CASRPPGGPEETQYF
clone_size: many; v_call: TRBV5-1; j_call: TRBJ2-5; d_call: .; cdr3_nt: TGCGCCAGCAGCCCAGATAGCGGAAAAGAGACCCAGTACTTC; cdr3_aa: CASSPDSGKETQYF
clone_size: few; v_call: TRBV30; j_call: TRBJ2-7; d_call: TRBD2; cdr3_nt: TGTGCCTGGAGTGTACGTCGCGGGAGGGGGCGCGACGAGCAGTACTTC; cdr3_aa: CAWSVRRGRGRDEQYF
clone_size: few; v_call: TRBV6-1; j_call: TRBJ1-6; d_call: .; cdr3_nt: TGTGCCAGCACACGGGAAGATAATTCACCCCTCCACTTT; cdr3_aa: CASTREDNSPLHF
clone_size: .; v_call: TRBV5-1; j_call: TRBJ1-2; d_call: .; cdr3_nt: TGCGCCAGCAGCGGGGACGGAATTTATGGCTACACCTTC; cdr3_aa: CASSGDGIYGYTF
clone_size: many; v_call: TRBV18; j_call: TRBJ2-1; d_call: TRBD2; cdr3_nt: TGTGCCAGCTCATATGGACTAGCAGCCTACAATGAGCAGTTCTTC; cdr3_aa: CASSYGLAAYNEQFF
clone_size: few; v_call: TRBV6-1; j_call: TRBJ2-1; d_call: TRBD1; cdr3_nt: TGTGCCAGCAGTCTCCGACAGGGTTACAATGAGCAGTTCTTC; cdr3_aa: CASSLRQGYNEQFF
clone_size: few; v_call: TRBV11-3; j_call: TRBJ2-4; d_call: .; cdr3_nt: TGTGCCAGCAGCTTAGGCGGTGCCCAAAACATTCAGTACTTC; cdr3_aa: CASSLGGAQNIQYF
clone_size: .; v_call: TRBV7-2; j_call: TRBJ2-7; d_call: TRBD2; cdr3_nt: TGTGCCAGCAGCTTAGCCCTAGCCGGGGGGTACGAGCAGTACTTC; cdr3_aa: CASSLALAGGYEQYF
clone_size: few; v_call: TRBV5-4; j_call: TRBJ2-4; d_call: .; cdr3_nt: TGTGCCAGCAGCTTCGACAGCCGGAGCAAAAACATTCAGTACTTC; cdr3_aa: CASSFDSRSKNIQYF
clone_size: few; v_call: TRBV29-1; j_call: TRBJ1-1; d_call: TRBD1; cdr3_nt: TGCAGCGTACAACAGGGGAGGACTGAAGCTTTCTTT; cdr3_aa: CSVQQGRTEAFF
clone_size: few; v_call: TRBV2; j_call: TRBJ2-1; d_call: .; cdr3_nt: TGTGCCAGCAGTGTGGAATCGAGCTCCTACAATGAGCAGTTCTTC; cdr3_aa: CASSVESSSYNEQFF
clone_size: few; v_call: TRBV7-3; j_call: TRBJ2-3; d_call: TRBD2; cdr3_nt: TGTGCCAGCAGCTTAGAGGGACTAGCCACAGATACGCAGTATTTT; cdr3_aa: CASSLEGLATDTQYF
clone_size: .; v_call: TRBV5-4; j_call: TRBJ2-1; d_call: .; cdr3_nt: TGTGCCAGCAGCTTAGCTAATAAGAGACAGCAGTTCTTC; cdr3_aa: CASSLANKRQQFF
clone_size: .; v_call: TRBV7-7; j_call: TRBJ2-5; d_call: TRBD2; cdr3_nt: TGTGCTAGCAGCTTAGCGGGAGGCAGAACCGCGGAGACCCAGTACTTC; cdr3_aa: CASSLAGGRTAETQYF
clone_size: many; v_call: TRBV7-9; j_call: TRBJ2-4; d_call: .; cdr3_nt: TGTGCCAGCAGCTTAGCGTTCGGGCACATTCAGTACTTC; cdr3_aa: CASSLAFGHIQYF
clone_size: .; v_call: TRBV29-1; j_call: TRBJ1-1; d_call: TRBD1; cdr3_nt: TGCAGCGTTGGACAGGGGATTGATTGGTCGGACACTGAAGCTTTCTTT; cdr3_aa: CSVGQGIDWSDTEAFF
clone_size: .; v_call: TRBV13; j_call: TRBJ2-3; d_call: .; cdr3_nt: TGTGCCAGCAGCCCCGGTCGATTCGTAGCAGATACGCAGTATTTT; cdr3_aa: CASSPGRFVADTQYF
clone_size: few; v_call: TRBV6-5; j_call: TRBJ2-7; d_call: TRBD1; cdr3_nt: TGTGCCAGCAGATCCGGGACAGGGCTGACCTACGAGCAGTACTTC; cdr3_aa: CASRSGTGLTYEQYF
clone_size: few; v_call: TRBV19; j_call: TRBJ1-4; d_call: .; cdr3_nt: TGTGCCAGTAGTACCTCCGCACTGGCTGAAAAACTGTTTTTT; cdr3_aa: CASSTSALAEKLFF
clone_size: few; v_call: TRBV5-4; j_call: TRBJ1-2; d_call: .; cdr3_nt: TGTGCCAGCAGCCGGCGGGACGGAACTATTGGCTACACCTTC; cdr3_aa: CASSRRDGTIGYTF
clone_size: few; v_call: TRBV6-1; j_call: TRBJ1-5; d_call: .; cdr3_nt: TGTGCCAGCAGTGAAACCGGGACGACGGGTCAGCCCCAGCATTTT; cdr3_aa: CASSETGTTGQPQHF
clone_size: few; v_call: TRBV7-2; j_call: TRBJ2-1; d_call: .; cdr3_nt: TGTGCCAGCAGCTTAGGCCCCCCTCTCTCCTACAATGAGCAGTTCTTC; cdr3_aa: CASSLGPPLSYNEQFF
clone_size: few; v_call: TRBV28; j_call: TRBJ2-3; d_call: .; cdr3_nt: TGTGCCAGCAACCCCGCCGGGAACAGACTGGTTTCTGATACGCAGTATTTT; cdr3_aa: CASNPAGNRLVSDTQYF
clone_size: many; v_call: TRBV10-3; j_call: TRBJ1-2; d_call: .; cdr3_nt: TGTGCTACGACAGGCGACCTGATCTATGGCTACACCTTC; cdr3_aa: CATTGDLIYGYTF
clone_size: .; v_call: TRBV6-1; j_call: TRBJ2-2; d_call: TRBD1; cdr3_nt: TGTGCCAGCGCCACAGGGGATGACACCGGGGAGCTGTTTTTT; cdr3_aa: CASATGDDTGELFF
clone_size: few; v_call: TRBV7-9; j_call: TRBJ1-1; d_call: .; cdr3_nt: TGTGCCAGCAGCCTAACGCCGGGACGGGAAGCTTTCTTT; cdr3_aa: CASSLTPGREAFF
clone_size: .; v_call: TRBV29-1; j_call: TRBJ2-3; d_call: .; cdr3_nt: TGCAGCGGCGCTCACGGGATTGAGGATACGCAGTATTTT; cdr3_aa: CSGAHGIEDTQYF
clone_size: few; v_call: TRBV15; j_call: TRBJ2-4; d_call: TRBD1; cdr3_nt: TGTGCCACCAGCAGATTGGTTACAGGGGGTTTAAACATTCAGTACTTC; cdr3_aa: CATSRLVTGGLNIQYF
clone_size: many; v_call: TRBV7-9; j_call: TRBJ2-3; d_call: TRBD2; cdr3_nt: TGTGCCAGCAGCTTAGGACTAGCGGGGACCACAGATACGCAGTATTTT; cdr3_aa: CASSLGLAGTTDTQYF
clone_size: .; v_call: TRBV4-1; j_call: TRBJ2-5; d_call: TRBD2; cdr3_nt: TGCGCCAGCAGCCAAGATGGTAGCGGGGCCCGGTACGGGACCCAGTACTTC; cdr3_aa: CASSQDGSGARYGTQYF
clone_size: .; v_call: TRBV18; j_call: TRBJ1-3; d_call: .; cdr3_nt: TGTGCCAGCTCACCATTGGACGCAAGGAGCTCTGGAAACACCATATATTTT; cdr3_aa: CASSPLDARSSGNTIYF